This TCR beta chain is from a study of blood T cell repertoires in COVID-19. Background on the study: Whether acute or convalescent, the COVID-19 samples came from the United States, Italy and Spain. PBMCs, B-cell-depleted T cells, or T cells provided the cDNA or gDNA that made up the material.

As originally analysed: Quantification of nucleated cells was approximated via reference gene primer amplification. Produced via immunoSEQ multiplex PCR; TCRdb's table is partial and in-frame only. V, J and clone size derive from that table, while D and trimming were established from the DNA sequence. The sample has around 180,000 clones, roughly 88% seen once. Sequenced material: peripheral blood. The clonotype was recovered from a man aged 55 to 70 with acute or convalescent COVID-19.

CDR3 protein: CASSASGGTEAFF. The CDR3 nucleotides are TGTGCCAGCAGCGCCTCGGGGGGGACTGAAGCTTTCTTT. V gene TRBV11-2 combines with J gene TRBJ1-1, with TRBD1 as a possible D gene (5 bases). The V gene lost 5 bases and the J gene lost 5 bases, with 12 bases spanning the gap. This CDR3 spans 13 amino acids. CDR1 SGHAT and CDR2 FQNNGV come from the germline V gene.